This T cell receptor (beta chain) was sequenced during a study of OX40 agonist ivuxolimab in advanced cancers. Study-level points and caveats: Both CD4+ and CD8+ T cell populations in blood had undergone clonal expansion by week 6 at 0.1 to 3.0 mg/kg. Expanded clones tended on average to be more numerous among CD8+ T cells than CD4+.

There are a few counts of this clone. What it binds is not known. With 10 bases removed from V and 6 bases from J, the gap between germline ends came to 18 bases. This CDR3 has 13 residues. Germline loops: CDR1 ENHRY, CDR2 SYGVKD. Profiled with immunoSEQ multiplex PCR; TCRdb holds only in-frame clones, not every one. The table lists under 85,000 clones, about 81% of them singletons. The source is an adult with an advanced solid tumor such as melanoma, head and neck, liver or kidney cancer. The input for sequencing was CD4+ or CD8+ T cells sorted from blood, taken in a trial of the OX40 agonist ivuxolimab. This chain links TRBV10-3 with TRBJ1-2; D may be TRBD1 (6 bases). The CDR3 spells CATGADRGNGYTF. In DNA form, the CDR3 reads TGTGCCACAGGGGCAGACAGAGGCAATGGCTACACCTTC.